This is a list of T cell receptor beta chains from one sample in a study of blood T cells in healthy people across ages. MiXCR, applied by TCRdb to the 5' RACE reads, yields one record per CDR3 protein. The sample yields 850,000 to 1,300,000 distinct CDR3 sequences, under 45% seen once. Sample: blood. These receptor sequences come from a woman aged 55-75 years in good health. CDR3s include the opening cysteine and the closing phenylalanine or tryptophan. A D gene is named only where the DNA matches it firmly. Rows give clone size only sometimes, using once, few, many, or a class for an expanded clone.

size	V	D	J	DNA	CDR3
NA	TRBV29-1	NA	TRBJ1-2	TGCAGCGTTGAAGATGAGAGCCAGAACTATGGCTACACCTTC	CSVEDESQNYGYTF
NA	TRBV27	NA	TRBJ1-2	TGTGCCAGCAGTTTAGCGCCCCCCGGGATCTCTGGCTACACCTTC	CASSLAPPGISGYTF
few	TRBV2	NA	TRBJ1-6	TGTGCCAGCAGTGAAAAGAGGGATTCACCCCTCCACTTT	CASSEKRDSPLHF
NA	TRBV3-1	NA	TRBJ2-5	TGTGCCAGCAGCCAAGAGGCCCTTTCGCGGGAGTACTTC	CASSQEALSREYF
few	TRBV12-3/TRBV12-4	TRBD2	TRBJ2-4	TGTGCCAGCAGCTTACTAGCGGGAGTAGACATTCAGTACTTC	CASSLLAGVDIQYF
few	TRBV4-1	NA	TRBJ2-7	TGCGCCAGCAGCCAAGAACTGCCGGGGGACTACGAGCAGTACTTC	CASSQELPGDYEQYF
NA	TRBV5-6	TRBD2	TRBJ2-7	TGTGCCAGCAGCTCCCTAGCGGGAGGGCGAGAGGAGCAGTACTTC	CASSSLAGGREEQYF
NA	TRBV27	TRBD2	TRBJ2-3	TGTGCCAGCAGTTTGTCCGCGGGAGACCTGTGGGGGGGCACAGATACGCAGTATTTT	CASSLSAGDLWGGTDTQYF
NA	TRBV6-5	NA	TRBJ1-5	TGTGCCAGCAGTGCCGGAGCAGGTCAGCCCCAGCATTTT	CASSAGAGQPQHF
NA	TRBV9	NA	TRBJ2-1	TGTGCCAGCAGCGTAGACTTCGGCTCCTACAATGAGCAGTTCTTC	CASSVDFGSYNEQFF
NA	TRBV6-5	NA	TRBJ2-1	TGTGCCAGCAGGCCCCGGGGACCCCACCACAATGCGCAGTTCTTC	CASRPRGPHHNAQFF
NA	TRBV5-1	NA	TRBJ2-3	TGCGCCAGCAGCCCACCGGCGGGGCGCAGCACAGATACGCAGTATTTT	CASSPPAGRSTDTQYF
few	TRBV11-2	NA	TRBJ2-3	TGTGCCAGCAGCTTGGCTCTAGCGTCCACCCCGCAGTATTTT	CASSLALASTPQYF
NA	TRBV5-1	NA	TRBJ2-3	TGCGCCAGCAGGGGAGGGACAACTAGCACAGATACGCAGTATTTT	CASRGGTTSTDTQYF
NA	TRBV7-2	NA	TRBJ1-5	TGTGCCAGCAGTTCTCGGGGGGGGCAGATTCAGCCCCAGCATTTT	CASSSRGGQIQPQHF
few	TRBV20-1	NA	TRBJ2-3	TGCAGTGCCGGATGGAATCGGCAGGATACGCAGTATTTT	CSAGWNRQDTQYF
NA	TRBV20-1	NA	TRBJ2-5	TGCAGTGCTGCGGACTGGAAAGAGACCCAGTACTTC	CSAADWKETQYF
NA	TRBV12-3/TRBV12-4	TRBD2	TRBJ2-7	TGTGCCAGCAAGAGACTAGCGGGAGCAGGGGAGCAGTACTTC	CASKRLAGAGEQYF
NA	TRBV27	NA	TRBJ1-1	TGTGCCAGCAGACGAACAGGGTCCAACACTGAAGCTTTCTTT	CASRRTGSNTEAFF
few	TRBV27	TRBD1	TRBJ2-7	TGTGCCAGCAGCCTCAATACAGGGGGCTACGAGCAGTACTTC	CASSLNTGGYEQYF
few	TRBV25-1	NA	TRBJ2-1	TGTGCCAGCAGTGAATTTCCGGCAGGGAACAGGGATGAGCAGTTCTTC	CASSEFPAGNRDEQFF
NA	TRBV19	NA	TRBJ1-2	TGTGCCAGTAGTGGGGCTACAGGAGGAACCTATGGCTACACCTTC	CASSGATGGTYGYTF
NA	TRBV6-1	NA	TRBJ1-2	TGTGCCAGCAGTGAGTGGCAGGGGAGCTACACCTTC	CASSEWQGSYTF
NA	TRBV10-3	TRBD2	TRBJ2-3	TGTGCCACCCCAGCGGGGCGCACAGATACGCAGTATTTT	CATPAGRTDTQYF
NA	TRBV5-6	NA	TRBJ2-4	TGTGCCAGCAGAAAGACCGGGACCCTTTTTCAGTACTTC	CASRKTGTLFQYF
NA	TRBV7-6	NA	TRBJ2-5	TGTGCCAGCAGCTACGAACTAGCCGAAGAGACCCAGTACTTC	CASSYELAEETQYF
few	TRBV20-1	NA	TRBJ2-7	TGCAGTGCCAGGGAACCCCCGAGGGAGCAGTACTTC	CSAREPPREQYF
few	TRBV2	TRBD1	TRBJ2-7	TGTGCCAGCGCCCGGGACAGGGCTTACGAGCAGTACTTC	CASARDRAYEQYF
NA	TRBV15	TRBD2	TRBJ2-1	TGTGCCACCAGCAGAGGACTAGCGGATGACAGCTCCTACAATGAGCAGTTCTTC	CATSRGLADDSSYNEQFF
few	TRBV20-1	NA	TRBJ2-1	TGCAGTGCTAGGGACGACAATGAGCAGTTCTTC	CSARDDNEQFF
NA	TRBV7-2	TRBD2	TRBJ2-5	TGTGCCAGCAGCTTAACTAGCGGGGCCCAGGGGACCCAGTACTTC	CASSLTSGAQGTQYF
NA	TRBV20-1	TRBD2	TRBJ2-5	TGCAGTGCTAGACGAGGGACTAGCGGGCCACAAGAGACCCAGTACTTC	CSARRGTSGPQETQYF
NA	TRBV6-2/TRBV6-3	TRBD2	TRBJ2-3	TGTGCCAGCAGTTACTCCGGACTAGCGGGAGGGGCCTGGAGCACAGATACGCAGTATTTT	CASSYSGLAGGAWSTDTQYF
NA	TRBV5-5	TRBD1	TRBJ2-1	TGTGCCAGCAGCTATAACAGGGGGCGCGGGCGGGAGCAGTTCTTC	CASSYNRGRGREQFF
NA	TRBV20-1	TRBD2	TRBJ2-7	TGCAGTGCGGTAGCGGGAGGTTTCTACGAGCAGTACTTC	CSAVAGGFYEQYF
NA	TRBV11-2	NA	TRBJ2-1	TGTGCCAGCAGCTTAGCAGCTAGTAGCCGAAATGAGCAGTTCTTC	CASSLAASSRNEQFF
few	TRBV20-1	NA	TRBJ1-6	TGCAGTGCTAGAGATCCGGCCAGTAATTCACCCCTCCACTTT	CSARDPASNSPLHF
NA	TRBV15	NA	TRBJ2-1	TGTGCCACCAGCAGACCCCACAATGAGCAGTTCTTC	CATSRPHNEQFF
few	TRBV3-1	NA	TRBJ2-1	TGTGCCAGCAGCCAACGTCGTCGGGAGATGGGCAATGAGCAGTTCTTC	CASSQRRREMGNEQFF